The subject of this entry is one TCR beta chain. Antigen specificity is unknown. This may stem from a read error, because a much larger clone lies one nucleotide away. No cell sorting was done before RNA was extracted from the tissue. This non-tumor lung sample came from over 3 cm beyond the tumor edge. Between August and November 2014, newly diagnosed, chemotherapy-naive lung cancer patients underwent thoracic surgery in China. The data were obtained in a study of tumor and adjacent non-tumor tissue in lung cancer. The wider study: There were about 12 adenocarcinoma, 2 squamous cell carcinoma and 1 small cell lung cancer cases. Samples averaged approximately 4.2 million productive TCRbeta reads each. Points from the study as a whole: Shorter survival was associated with higher TCR diversity in tumors.

TCRbeta libraries were built with three rounds of nested PCR, modified from ARM-PCR. A single record per CDR3 protein comes from TCRdb applying MiXCR to the multiplex PCR reads. The sample carries approximately 100,000 distinct CDR3 sequences, approximately 60% recorded once. This CDR3 has 15 amino acids. V was pared by 7 bases and J by 0 bases, with 17 bases between. Germline lookup yields CDR1 DFQATT and CDR2 SNEGSKA (reference sequence). The source material was distant non-tumor lung tissue. The TCR sequence derives from a man aged 30 to 39 with non-small cell lung cancer. This chain links TRBV20-1 with TRBJ2-3; no reliable D call. CDR3 nucleotides: TGCAGTGTGGAACCGAGAGAAACTAGCACAGATACGCAGTATTTT. Amino acid sequence: CSVEPRETSTDTQYF.